This T cell receptor (beta chain) is from a study of cytomegalovirus exposure and HLA in healthy donors. Study findings and constraints: For TCR beta chains, V- and J-gene trimming was later linked to a missense DCLRE1C variant.

In the case of this clone: Antigen unknown.

Germline loops: CDR1 MNHEY, CDR2 SMNVEV (reference sequence). This CDR3 region has 15 residues. Trimming took 6 bases from V and 6 from J, leaving 18 bases between them. In the PCR, 60 Vbeta and 13 Jbeta primers were used. The assay was immunoSEQ multiplex PCR, and TCRdb's table has in-frame clones only and misses some. The repertoire holds 150,000 or so clones, with around 78% as singletons. The sequence was collected from a man aged 35-49 years in good health and CMV-seronegative. The chain has TRBV27 and TRBJ2-1; weak D call: TRBD2 (5 bases). Specimen: PBMCs. This chain's CDR3 is CASSLLLGLGNEQFF. CDR3 nucleotides: TGTGCCAGCAGCCTATTACTAGGGCTGGGCAATGAGCAGTTCTTC.